Presented here are 30 T cell receptor beta chains from one specimen sequenced in a study of shared clonotypes between healthy human individuals. The data were produced by immunoSEQ multiplex PCR, yet TCRdb's version contains in-frame clones alone and is incomplete. The sample lists 180,000 or so clones; approximately 95% were seen once. Sequencing was done on a sample of naive CD4+ T cells sorted from blood. Documented subset: CD45RA+ positively selected. These receptors all come from a woman aged 25-40 years in good health.

The J gene is TRBJ2-5, the V gene TRBV15; the D gene could be TRBD1 or TRBD2 (6 bases each). V dropped 5 bases and J dropped 1 base, with 11 bases sitting between them. Germline-derived CDR1 and CDR2 are LNHNV and YYDKDF (reference sequence). This CDR3 has 14 amino acids. In DNA, the CDR3 is TGTGCCACCAGCGGGGGGCAACTCCAAGAGACCCAGTACTTC. It encodes CATSGGQLQETQYF.

The chain is built from TRBV11-2 and TRBJ2-7, with D tentatively TRBD1 (7 bases). The V end lost 1 base, the J end lost 7 bases, and 17 bases lay between the germline ends. This CDR3 region has 15 residues. Germline lookup yields CDR1 SGHAT and CDR2 FQNNGV. CDR3 DNA sequence: TGTGCCAGCAGCTTAGTGAGGAGGGGGCTGGGGGAGCAGTACTTC. It specifies CASSLVRRGLGEQYF.

The rearrangement links TRBV28 to TRBJ2-5; D remains unclear. The J call may be wrong; the DNA end is better matched by TRBJ2-7. CDR1 MDHEN and CDR2 SYDVKM come from the germline V gene. The length of the CDR3 is 13 residues. In DNA form, the CDR3 reads TGTGCCAGCAGTTTTCTAGAAGACTACGAGCAGTACTTC. Amino acid sequence: CASSFLEDYEQYF.

This chain links TRBV19 with TRBJ2-5; TRBD2 might be the D (5 bases). The J call is uncertain, as TRBJ2-7 better fits the DNA end. CDR3 length equals 14 residues. Germline V lookup: CDR1 LNHDA, CDR2 SQIVND (reference sequence). CDR3: CASSPREFSYEQYF. Written as DNA, the CDR3 is TGTGCCAGTAGTCCCCGGGAATTCTCCTACGAGCAGTACTTC.

Here the CDR3 DNA reads TGTGCCAGCAGCTTGGACGAGGCCTCCTACAATGAGCAGTTCTTC. This translates into CASSLDEASYNEQFF. The V gene is TRBV5-4, the J gene TRBJ2-1; D unresolved. The CDR3 consists of 15 residues. Trimming took off 0 bases at V and 0 bases at J, with 7 bases between the two ends. Germline V gene data show CDR1 as SGHNT and CDR2 as YYREEE (reference sequence).

On this clone itself: This specimen includes other DNA sequences encoding the same CDR3. This chain joins TRBV18 and TRBJ2-5; no definite D call. Germline values: CDR1 KGHSH, CDR2 LQKENI. V was shortened by 1 base and J by 2 bases, with 5 bases between the two germline ends. The CDR3 is 13 amino acids. The CDR3 coding sequence is TGTGCCAGCTCACCACTGGAGCAAGAGACCCAGTACTTC. Translating it yields CASSPLEQETQYF.

The J gene is TRBJ2-5, the V gene TRBV7-9; D is unresolved. The germline V gene has CDR1 SEHNR and CDR2 FQNEAQ (reference sequence). This CDR3 region has 13 residues. V lost 3 bases, J lost 5 bases, and 10 bases lay in between. CDR3 DNA: TGTGCCAGCAGCTTCCAGGCAGAGGAGACCCAGTACTTC. Translation: CASSFQAEETQYF.

The CDR3 nucleotides are TGTGCCAGCACCCGGTCCACGAGCTCCTACGAGCAGTACTTC. Protein: CASTRSTSSYEQYF. The chain uses TRBV11-2 and TRBJ2-5; D not certain. With the DNA end fitting TRBJ2-7 better, the J assignment may be wrong. CDR3 length: 14 residues. Germline values: CDR1 SGHAT, CDR2 FQNNGV.

The CDR3: CASSLGTASSASGYEQYF. The CDR3 nucleotides are TGTGCCAGCAGCTTAGGGACGGCCTCCTCGGCTAGCGGCTACGAGCAGTACTTC. The V call is TRBV11-1, the J call TRBJ2-7; 7 bases match TRBD2. The germline CDR1 and CDR2 sequences are SGHAT and FQDESV (reference sequence). CDR3 length: 18 amino acids. J lost 3 bases, V lost 1 base, and 15 bases had no gene match.

This chain connects TRBV4-2 to TRBJ1-4; the D gene is possibly TRBD1 (5 bases). The V end lost 1 base, the J end lost 0 bases, and 24 bases lay between the germline ends. The CDR3 spans 21 residues. Germline V gene data show CDR1 as LGHNA and CDR2 as YNFKEQ. The CDR3 coding sequence is TGTGCCAGCAGCCAAGTTATCCCCGGGACCTTCGGTGTCGCAACTAATGAAAAACTGTTTTTT. Its protein is CASSQVIPGTFGVATNEKLFF.

The chain couples TRBV2 to TRBJ2-1; 10 bases align to TRBD2. CDR1 is SNHLY and CDR2 is FYNNEI in the germline V gene. The CDR3 totals 15 residues. Trimming cost V 6 bases and J 6 bases; bases outside gene matches: 8. CDR3 residues: CASRSLAGAANEQFF. Here the CDR3 DNA reads TGTGCCAGCAGGTCGCTAGCGGGAGCAGCCAATGAGCAGTTCTTC.

The gene calls are TRBV11-2 and TRBJ2-2; D is ambiguous. Per the germline V gene, CDR1 is SGHAT and CDR2 is FQNNGV. The CDR3 runs to 11 residues. Trimming removed 4 bases at V and 6 bases at J, with 3 bases between. The CDR3 bases are TGTGCCAGCAGCTCGGCCGGGGAGCTGTTTTTT. This sequence encodes CASSSAGELFF.

The chain combines TRBV5-8 with TRBJ1-1; no clear D. The CDR3 extends over 13 amino acids. V lost 3 bases, J lost 3 bases, and 9 bases lay in between. The germline gives CDR1 SGHTS, CDR2 YDEGEE. The CDR3 DNA is TGTGCCAGCAGCTCCATCCCCGACACTGAAGCTTTCTTT. Translation gives CASSSIPDTEAFF.

This clone has just one count. J is TRBJ2-7 and V is TRBV18, with 8 bases that match TRBD2. The CDR3 has 15 amino acids. Germline loops: CDR1 KGHSH, CDR2 LQKENI. With V trimmed by 6 bases and J by 4 bases, 11 bases remained unmatched. The CDR3 coding sequence is TGTGCCAGCTCCCCCAGCCGGGAGGGATTATACGAGCAGTACTTC. It specifies CASSPSREGLYEQYF.

This clone came up once. The J gene is TRBJ2-7, the V gene TRBV29-1, with 9 bases aligning to TRBD1. Germline V gene sequence: CDR1 SQVTM, CDR2 ANQGSEA. With V trimmed by 4 bases and J by 0 bases, 7 bases remained unmatched. The CDR3 sequence is 15 residues long. The CDR3 bases are TGCAGCGTTGGAGATACAGGGGGCTACTCCTACGAGCAGTACTTC. This sequence encodes CSVGDTGGYSYEQYF.

V and J are TRBV5-1 and TRBJ2-1, with TRBD1 matching 7 bases. Per the germline V gene, CDR1 is SGHRS and CDR2 is YFSETQ. With V trimmed by 5 bases and J by 5 bases, 10 bases remained unmatched. CDR3 length equals 15 residues. The CDR3: CASSSRDRGNNEQFF. The CDR3 DNA reads as TGCGCCAGCAGTTCCCGGGACAGAGGCAACAATGAGCAGTTCTTC. The variable domain in full, with the rest retrieved from reference TRBV5-1 and TRBJ2-1, is KAGVTQTPRYLIKTRGQQVTLSCSPISGHRSVSWYQQTPGQGLQFLFEYFSETQRNKGNFPGRFSGRQFSNSRSEMNVSTLELGDSALYLCASSSRDRGNNEQFFGPGTRLTVL.

V gene TRBV2 combines with J gene TRBJ1-5; D unclear. With 7 bases removed from V and 5 bases from J, the gap between germline ends came to 12 bases. The CDR3 runs to 13 residues. Germline values: CDR1 SNHLY, CDR2 FYNNEI. The CDR3 spells CASKGDLHQPQHF. The CDR3 bases are TGTGCCAGCAAGGGCGATTTACATCAGCCCCAGCATTTT.

The CDR3 bases are TGCGCCAGCAGCCAAGGGGAGACAGGATACTCACCCCTCCACTTT. This encodes CASSQGETGYSPLHF. The chain recombines TRBV4-1 with TRBJ1-6, with D possibly matching TRBD1 (6 bases). Trimming left V 1 base short and J 10 bases short, with 14 bases between. Germline values: CDR1 MGHRA, CDR2 YSYEKL. CDR3 length equals 15 residues.

The CDR3 nucleotides are TGTGCCAGCAGCTTGTCGGGATTCCCCTACGAGCAGTACTTC. This encodes CASSLSGFPYEQYF. The J gene is TRBJ2-7, the V gene TRBV5-6; tentatively, D is TRBD2 (5 bases). The V gene lost 1 base and the J gene lost 2 bases, with 10 bases spanning the gap. Germline V gene lookup returns CDR1 SGHDT and CDR2 YYEEEE. The CDR3 has 14 residues. Using reference TRBV5-6 and TRBJ2-7 for the parts outside the CDR3, the full variable domain is DAGVTQSPTHLIKTRGQQVTLRCSPKSGHDTVSWYQQALGQGPQFIFQYYEEEERQRGNFPDRFSGHQFPNYSSELNVNALLLGDSALYLCASSLSGFPYEQYFGPGTRLTVT.

The V gene is TRBV27, the J gene TRBJ1-1; D unresolved. With 2 bases removed from V and 3 bases from J, the gap between germline ends came to 7 bases. The V gene's germline CDR1 is MNHEY and CDR2 SMNVEV (reference sequence). The CDR3 sequence is 13 residues long. CDR3 amino acids: CASSLKLDTEAFF. CDR3 sequence (DNA): TGTGCCAGCAGTTTAAAGCTGGACACTGAAGCTTTCTTT.

The chain combines TRBV5-8 with TRBJ2-7; 9 bases map to TRBD1. This CDR3 is built from 14 residues. Germline trimming cut 4 bases from V and 5 bases from J; bases unmatched to any gene: 7. Per the germline V gene, CDR1 is SGHTS and CDR2 is YDEGEE. The CDR3 here is CASSRDRVYDEQYF. The CDR3 nucleotides read TGTGCCAGCAGCAGGGACAGGGTATATGACGAGCAGTACTTC.

This chain joins TRBV5-1 and TRBJ2-5; tentatively, D is TRBD1 (6 bases). The J call is in doubt because the DNA end fits TRBJ2-7 better. The CDR3 runs to 13 residues. The germline V gene encodes CDR1 SGHRS and CDR2 YFSETQ. CDR3: CASSADRTYEQYF. As DNA, the CDR3 is TGCGCCAGCAGCGCGGACAGAACCTACGAGCAGTACTTC.

V usage is TRBV19 and J usage is TRBJ2-7, with 7 bases fitting TRBD1. Unmatched junction bases numbered 8, after V lost 4 bases and J lost 5 bases. Germline lookup yields CDR1 LNHDA and CDR2 SQIVND (reference sequence). The CDR3 contains 14 residues. The CDR3 region is CASSNLDRVHEQYF. In DNA, the CDR3 is TGTGCCAGTAGTAACCTAGACAGGGTCCACGAGCAGTACTTC.

This sequence joins TRBV10-3 and TRBJ2-7, with 9 nucleotides matching TRBD2. Looked up from germline, CDR1 is ENHRY and CDR2 is SYGVKD. The junction had 5 bases not matched to a gene; V was cut back by 10 bases and J by 1 base. The CDR3 totals 13 residues. As DNA, the CDR3 is TGTGCCACGACTAGCGGACAATCCTACGAGCAGTACTTC. The encoded protein is CATTSGQSYEQYF.

J is TRBJ2-7 and V is TRBV5-4; TRBD1 agrees at 7 bases. CDR1 and CDR2 from the germline V gene are SGHNT and YYREEE (reference sequence). V lost 4 bases, J lost 3 bases, and 7 bases stayed unmatched. The CDR3 covers 14 residues. CDR3 sequence (DNA): TGTGCCAGCAGCAACATGACAGGGTACTACGAGCAGTACTTC. It yields the protein CASSNMTGYYEQYF.

The rearrangement joins TRBV30 to TRBJ1-2; a possible D gene is TRBD1 (6 bases). Deletions cut 0 bases from V and 6 bases from J, with 11 bases between. Germline-derived CDR1 and CDR2 are GTSNPN and SVGIG (reference sequence). This CDR3 has 13 residues. The CDR3 protein is CAWSVSGGNGYTF. For the CDR3, the DNA is TGTGCCTGGAGTGTGTCTGGGGGCAATGGCTACACCTTC. Using reference TRBV30 and TRBJ1-2 for the parts outside the CDR3, the full variable domain is SQTIHQWPATLVQPVGSPLSLECTVEGTSNPNLYWYRQAAGRGLQLLFYSVGIGQISSEVPQNLSASRPQDRQFILSSKKLLLSDSGFYLCAWSVSGGNGYTFGSGTRLTVV.

The chain is built from TRBV2 and TRBJ2-7; the match to TRBD2 covers 14 bases. CDR1 SNHLY and CDR2 FYNNEI come from the germline V gene. CDR3 length: 15 amino acids. V shed 6 bases and J 3 bases; nucleotides not matched to a gene: 4. Here the CDR3 DNA reads TGTGCCAGCAGACAAGGGACTAGCGGGAGCTACGAGCAGTACTTC. As protein: CASRQGTSGSYEQYF.

In nucleotides, the CDR3 is TGTGCCAGCAACAGGGCGGGGAGCAATCAGCCCCAGCATTTT. Protein: CASNRAGSNQPQHF. The V and J genes are TRBV28 and TRBJ1-5, with D maybe TRBD1 (6 bases). Germline V gene lookup returns CDR1 MDHEN and CDR2 SYDVKM. This CDR3 spans 14 amino acids. Between the trimmed V and J ends, which lost 7 bases and 1 base, there was a span of 11 bases.

This chain uses TRBV19 with TRBJ2-7; a possible D gene is TRBD1 (7 bases). CDR3 length: 15 residues. Germline assignment: CDR1 LNHDA and CDR2 SQIVND (reference sequence). Trimming removed 5 bases from V and 0 bases from J, with 14 bases in between. CDR3 protein: CASSRTGGSSYEQYF. CDR3 nucleotide sequence: TGTGCCAGTAGTCGGACAGGAGGGAGCTCCTACGAGCAGTACTTC.

The V gene is TRBV27, the J gene TRBJ2-5; possibly TRBD1 for D (7 bases). The J call is uncertain, as TRBJ2-7 better fits the DNA end. The germline V gene has CDR1 MNHEY and CDR2 SMNVEV (reference sequence). This CDR3 region has 14 residues. CDR3 sequence: CASSRGTAFYEQYF. In DNA, the CDR3 is TGTGCCAGCAGCCGCGGGACAGCTTTTTACGAGCAGTACTTC.